This T cell receptor beta chain stems from a study of regulatory T cells in long-lasting Graves disease. Study overall: Newly diagnosed Graves' patients took antithyroid drugs under 3 months. Overall study results and limits: Repertoires from persistent disease leaned toward TRBV28, TRBJ1-2 and TRBJ2-5.

Indicated time point: newly diagnosed GD, antithyroid drugs for less than 3 months. Isolated PBMC RNA provided the starting material for the TCR library. This clonotype was observed at least ten times. The antigen is unknown. Germline V CDR1 and CDR2: SGHAT, FQNNGV. V shed 6 bases and J 2 bases; nucleotides not matched to a gene: 7. This CDR3 is 15 amino acids long. Relying on iRepertoire HTBI primers and Arm-PCR of CDR3 regions, the team built TCR beta libraries. TCRdb called the multiplex PCR reads again in MiXCR, with one record for every CDR3 protein. Of 350,000 to 500,000 distinct CDR3 sequences in the sample, around 13% were seen once. The same specimen was also included in a second study, on T cells in Graves' hyperthyroidism and ophthalmopathy. This second study notes: The study defined stable Graves' hyperthyroidism as no ophthalmopathy progression within 18 months.

The V call is TRBV11-2, the J call TRBJ2-3, with TRBD2 identical over 8 bases. The receptor comes from a woman aged 45-65 years with Graves disease. Sequencing used peripheral blood mononuclear cells (PBMCs), obtained at new diagnosis, from a patient treated with antithyroid drugs. The CDR3 DNA is TGTGCCAGCAGATCGCGACTAGCGAACACAGATACGCAGTATTTT. It translates to CASRSRLANTDTQYF.